Sequencing of this TCR beta chain was carried out in a study of OX40 agonist ivuxolimab in advanced cancers. About the research overall: Ivuxolimab, an antibody acting as an agonist of OX40 (CD134), was used to treat patients. Study outcomes and limitations: Not determined was the antigen specificity of the expanded peripheral T cells.

Sequencing used immunoSEQ multiplex PCR; TCRdb keeps in-frame clones, though not all of them. Seen here are about 69,000 clones, roughly nine tenths observed once, and the top ten hold 2.5% to 3%. The CDR3 contains 15 residues. From germline, CDR1 is SGHRS and CDR2 YFSETQ. Trimming stripped 4 bases from V and 3 bases from J, with 17 bases between. On cycle 4 day 1 and cycle 7 day 1, as well as at baseline, blood was sampled. As to this clone: Its antigen remains unknown.

This TCR derives from an adult with an advanced solid tumor such as melanoma, head and neck, liver or kidney cancer. Sequenced material: CD4+ or CD8+ T cells sorted from blood, taken in a trial of the OX40 agonist ivuxolimab. V is TRBV5-1 and J is TRBJ2-7; D assignment may be TRBD1 or TRBD2 (6 bases each). CDR3 loop: CASSPGGQALYEQYF. The CDR3 bases are TGCGCCAGCAGCCCTGGGGGGCAGGCCCTCTACGAGCAGTACTTC.